Sequencing of this TCR beta chain was carried out in a study of radiotherapy plus CTLA-4 blockade in lung cancer. In the study overall: Objective responses were seen in around a sixth of patients, disease control in around 30%.

The study's findings and limits: TCR clones originating in tumors grew in number in blood after radiotherapy plus ipilimumab.

CDR1 is MDHEN, CDR2 SYDVKM, per germline. After removal of 7 bases from V and 5 bases from J, the junction contained 7 bases not matched to a gene. CDR3 length: 15 residues. Clones were sequenced by immunoSEQ multiplex PCR, and TCRdb holds only the in-frame ones, with some missing. This table holds under 35,000 clones, approximately 77% found once. CTLA-4 blockade using ipilimumab, together with focal radiation, was received by patients with chemo-refractory metastatic non-small-cell lung cancer. Points on this clone: Its antigen remains unknown.

This TCR came from a human donor with non-small cell lung cancer whose response to radiotherapy plus ipilimumab could not be evaluated. This chain joins TRBV28 and TRBJ2-6, with TRBD1 matching over 8 bases. Sequenced material: peripheral blood, taken from a patient treated with radiotherapy plus ipilimumab. The CDR3 region has the DNA TGTGCCAGCAATTACAGGGACAGGCGGGCCAACGTCCTGACTTTC. This translates into CASNYRDRRANVLTF.